This TCR beta chain is from a study of T cell responses to AZD1222 COVID-19 vaccine. V shed 6 bases, J shed 0 bases, and the junction held 19 bases outside the gene matches. The CDR3 consists of 19 residues. Germline V gives CDR1 MDHEN, CDR2 SYDVKM. This table comes from immunoSEQ multiplex PCR, and its TCRdb copy is limited to in-frame clones, with some not included. The sample lists just under 55,000 clones; 89% were seen once. The receptor was isolated from an adult in good health. The sample in question was peripheral blood, obtained on day 0 of AZD1222 vaccination. The chain combines TRBV28 with TRBJ1-2; the match to TRBD1 covers 7 bases. This chain's CDR3 is CASSPRGRGRGGSNYGYTF. The CDR3 coding sequence is TGTGCCAGCAGCCCCCGGGGAAGGGGGCGCGGGGGTTCTAACTATGGCTACACCTTC.